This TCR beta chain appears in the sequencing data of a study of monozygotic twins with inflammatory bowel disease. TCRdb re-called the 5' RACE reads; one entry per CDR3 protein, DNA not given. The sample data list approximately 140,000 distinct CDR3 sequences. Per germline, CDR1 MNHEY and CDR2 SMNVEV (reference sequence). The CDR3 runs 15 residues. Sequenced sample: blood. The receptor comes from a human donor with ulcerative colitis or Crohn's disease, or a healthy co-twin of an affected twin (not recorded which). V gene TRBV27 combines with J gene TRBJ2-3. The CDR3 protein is CASSLDRIGTDTQYF.